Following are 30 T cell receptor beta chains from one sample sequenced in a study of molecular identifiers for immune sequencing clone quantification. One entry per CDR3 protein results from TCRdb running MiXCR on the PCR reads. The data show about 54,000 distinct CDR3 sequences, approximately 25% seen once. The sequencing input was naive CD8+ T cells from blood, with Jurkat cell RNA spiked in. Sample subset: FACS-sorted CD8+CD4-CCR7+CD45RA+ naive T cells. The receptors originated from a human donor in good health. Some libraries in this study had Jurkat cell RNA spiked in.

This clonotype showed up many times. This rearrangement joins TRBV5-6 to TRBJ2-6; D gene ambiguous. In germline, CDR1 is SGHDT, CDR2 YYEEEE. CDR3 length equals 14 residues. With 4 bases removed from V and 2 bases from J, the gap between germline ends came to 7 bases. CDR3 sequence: CASSPGAGANVLTF. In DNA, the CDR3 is TGTGCCAGCAGCCCCGGAGCTGGGGCCAACGTCCTGACTTTC.

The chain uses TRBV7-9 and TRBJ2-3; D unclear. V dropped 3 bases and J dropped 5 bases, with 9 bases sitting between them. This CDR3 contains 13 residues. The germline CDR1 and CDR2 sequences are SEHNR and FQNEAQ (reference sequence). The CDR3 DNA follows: TGTGCCAGCAGCTTCACCCTAAAAGATACGCAGTATTTT. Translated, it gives CASSFTLKDTQYF.

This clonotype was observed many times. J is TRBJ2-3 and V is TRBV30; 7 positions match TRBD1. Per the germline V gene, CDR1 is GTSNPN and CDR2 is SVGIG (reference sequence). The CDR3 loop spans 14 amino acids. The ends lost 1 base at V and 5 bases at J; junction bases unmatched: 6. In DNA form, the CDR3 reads TGTGCCTGGAGTGCGACAGGGCCCGGAGATACGCAGTATTTT. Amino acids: CAWSATGPGDTQYF.

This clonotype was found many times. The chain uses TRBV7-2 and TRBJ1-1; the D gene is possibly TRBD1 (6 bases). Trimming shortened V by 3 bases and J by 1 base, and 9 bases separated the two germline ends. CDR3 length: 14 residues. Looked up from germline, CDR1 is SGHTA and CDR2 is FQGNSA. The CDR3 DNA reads TGTGCCAGCAGCTTTCGACAGGCGAACACTGAAGCTTTCTTT. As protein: CASSFRQANTEAFF. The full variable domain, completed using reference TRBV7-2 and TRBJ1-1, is GAGVSQSPSNKVTEKGKDVELRCDPISGHTALYWYRQSLGQGLEFLIYFQGNSAPDKSGLPSDRFSAERTGGSVSTLTIQRTQQEDSAVYLCASSFRQANTEAFFGQGTRLTVV.

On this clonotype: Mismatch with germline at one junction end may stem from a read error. The CDR3 is CTSSVEGSQPQHF. The CDR3 DNA reads as TGCACCAGCAGCGTAGAGGGTAGTCAGCCCCAGCATTTT. J is TRBJ1-5 and V is TRBV9, with D hard to call. This CDR3 comprises 13 residues. Germline values: CDR1 SGDLS, CDR2 YYNGEE. Complete variable domain (other parts from reference TRBV9 and TRBJ1-5): DSGVTQTPKHLITATGQRVTLRCSPRSGDLSVYWYQQSLDQGLQFLIQYYNGEERAKGNILERFSAQQFPDLHSELNLSSLELGDSALYFCTSSVEGSQPQHFGDGTRLSIL.

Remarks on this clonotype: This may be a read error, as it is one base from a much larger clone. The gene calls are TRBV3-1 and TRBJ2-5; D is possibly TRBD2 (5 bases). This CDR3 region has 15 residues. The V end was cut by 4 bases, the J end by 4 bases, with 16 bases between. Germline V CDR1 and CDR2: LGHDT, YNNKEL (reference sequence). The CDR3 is CASSPSDGNRETQYF. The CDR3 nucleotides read TGTGCCAGCAGCCCGTCCGACGGGAACCGAGAGACCCAGTACTTC.

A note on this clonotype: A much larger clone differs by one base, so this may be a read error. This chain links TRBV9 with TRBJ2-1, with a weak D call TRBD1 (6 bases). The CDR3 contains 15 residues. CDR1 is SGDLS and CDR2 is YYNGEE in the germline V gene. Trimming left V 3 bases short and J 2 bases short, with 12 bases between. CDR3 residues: CASSAHREAYNEQFF. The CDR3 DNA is TGTGCCAGCAGCGCACACAGGGAAGCCTACAATGAGCAGTTCTTC.

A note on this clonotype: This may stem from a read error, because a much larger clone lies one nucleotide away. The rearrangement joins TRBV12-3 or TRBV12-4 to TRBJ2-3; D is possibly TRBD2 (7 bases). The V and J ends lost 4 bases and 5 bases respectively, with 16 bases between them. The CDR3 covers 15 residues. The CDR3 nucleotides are TGTGCCAGCAGTTCCCGCGGGGGCGGGGGAGATACGCAGTATTTT. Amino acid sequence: CASSSRGGGGDTQYF.

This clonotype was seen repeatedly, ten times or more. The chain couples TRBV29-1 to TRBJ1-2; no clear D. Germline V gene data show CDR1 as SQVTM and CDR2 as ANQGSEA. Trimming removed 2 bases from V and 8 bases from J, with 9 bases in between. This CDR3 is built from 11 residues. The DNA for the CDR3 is TGCAGCGTTGAATTGGATTGGGGCTACACCTTC. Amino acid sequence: CSVELDWGYTF. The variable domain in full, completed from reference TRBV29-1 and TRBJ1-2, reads SAVISQKPSRDICQRGTSLTIQCQVDSQVTMMFWYRQQPGQSLTLIATANQGSEATYESGFVIDKFPISRPNLTFSTLTVSNMSPEDSSIYLCSVELDWGYTFGSGTRLTVV.

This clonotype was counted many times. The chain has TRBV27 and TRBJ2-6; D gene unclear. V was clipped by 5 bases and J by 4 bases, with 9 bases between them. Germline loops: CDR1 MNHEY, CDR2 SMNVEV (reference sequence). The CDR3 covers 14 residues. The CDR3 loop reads CASSVLLGANVLTF. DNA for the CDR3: TGTGCCAGCAGTGTATTATTAGGGGCCAACGTCCTGACTTTC.

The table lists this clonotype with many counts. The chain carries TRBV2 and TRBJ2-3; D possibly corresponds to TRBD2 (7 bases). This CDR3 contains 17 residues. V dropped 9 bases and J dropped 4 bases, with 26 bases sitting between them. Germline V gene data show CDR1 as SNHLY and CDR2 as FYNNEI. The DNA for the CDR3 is TGTGCCAGTGGGTACCAGAACGGCGGGGGCAGACCAGATACGCAGTATTTT. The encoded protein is CASGYQNGGGRPDTQYF.

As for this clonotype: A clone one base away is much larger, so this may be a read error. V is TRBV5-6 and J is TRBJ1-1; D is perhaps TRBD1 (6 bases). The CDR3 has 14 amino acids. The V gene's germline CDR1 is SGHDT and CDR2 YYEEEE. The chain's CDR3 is CAISRVQGNTEAFF. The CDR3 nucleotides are TGTGCCATCAGCCGAGTACAGGGGAACACTGAAGCTTTCTTT.

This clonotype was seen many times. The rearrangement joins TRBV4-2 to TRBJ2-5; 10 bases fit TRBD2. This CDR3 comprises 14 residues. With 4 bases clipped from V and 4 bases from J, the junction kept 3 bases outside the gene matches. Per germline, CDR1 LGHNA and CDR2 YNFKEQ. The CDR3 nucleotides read TGTGCCAGCAGCCTGAGACTAGCGGGAGAGACCCAGTACTTC. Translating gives CASSLRLAGETQYF.

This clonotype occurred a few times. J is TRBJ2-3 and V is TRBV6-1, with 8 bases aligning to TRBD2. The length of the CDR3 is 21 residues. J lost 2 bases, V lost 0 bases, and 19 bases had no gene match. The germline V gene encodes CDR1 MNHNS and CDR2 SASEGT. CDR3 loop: CASSEAYGGGPPQGLTDTQYF. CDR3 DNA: TGTGCCAGCAGTGAAGCGTACGGGGGGGGGCCTCCACAAGGGCTCACAGATACGCAGTATTTT.

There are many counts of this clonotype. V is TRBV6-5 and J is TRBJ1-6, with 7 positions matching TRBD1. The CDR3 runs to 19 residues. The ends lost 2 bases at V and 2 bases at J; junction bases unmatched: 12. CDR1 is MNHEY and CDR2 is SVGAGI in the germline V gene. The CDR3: CASSYGGGTANTYNSPLHF. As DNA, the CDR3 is TGTGCCAGCAGTTACGGCGGTGGGACAGCGAACACCTATAATTCACCCCTCCACTTT.

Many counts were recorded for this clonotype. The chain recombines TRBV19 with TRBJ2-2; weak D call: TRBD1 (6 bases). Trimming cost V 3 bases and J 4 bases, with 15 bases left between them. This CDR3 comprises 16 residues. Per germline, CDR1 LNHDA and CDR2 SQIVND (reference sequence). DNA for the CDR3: TGTGCCAGTAGTATCCGGCAGGGGTCGAGCACCGGGGAGCTGTTTTTT. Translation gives CASSIRQGSSTGELFF. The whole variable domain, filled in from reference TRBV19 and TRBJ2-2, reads DGGITQSPKYLFRKEGQNVTLSCEQNLNHDAMYWYRQDPGQGLRLIYYSQIVNDFQKGDIAEGYSVSREKKESFPLTVTSAQKNPTAFYLCASSIRQGSSTGELFFGEGSRLTVL.

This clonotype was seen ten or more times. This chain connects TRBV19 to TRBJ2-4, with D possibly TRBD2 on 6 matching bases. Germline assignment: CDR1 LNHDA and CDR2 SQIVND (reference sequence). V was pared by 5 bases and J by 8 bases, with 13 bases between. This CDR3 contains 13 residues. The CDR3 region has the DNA TGTGCCAGTAGTGGGACCCCGGGGGACATTCAGTACTTC. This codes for CASSGTPGDIQYF.

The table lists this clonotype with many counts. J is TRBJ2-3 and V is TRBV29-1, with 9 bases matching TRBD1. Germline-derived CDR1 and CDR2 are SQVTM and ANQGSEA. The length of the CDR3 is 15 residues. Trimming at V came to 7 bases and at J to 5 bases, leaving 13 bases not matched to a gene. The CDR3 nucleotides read TGCAGCGCCATGGGACAGGGCCGCGCGGGAGATACGCAGTATTTT. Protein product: CSAMGQGRAGDTQYF.

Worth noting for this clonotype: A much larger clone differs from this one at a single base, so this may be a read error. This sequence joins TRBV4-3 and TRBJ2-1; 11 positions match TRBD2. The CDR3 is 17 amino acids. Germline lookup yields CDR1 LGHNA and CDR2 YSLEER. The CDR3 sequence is CVSSQEKLAGASDEQFF. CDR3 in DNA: TGCGTCAGCAGCCAGGAGAAACTAGCGGGAGCGTCAGATGAGCAGTTCTTC.

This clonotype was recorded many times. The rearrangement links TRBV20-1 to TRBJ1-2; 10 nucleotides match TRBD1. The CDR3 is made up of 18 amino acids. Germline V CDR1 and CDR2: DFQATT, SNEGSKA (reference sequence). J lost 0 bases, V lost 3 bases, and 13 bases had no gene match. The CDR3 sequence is CSASPNIKTGGSNYGYTF. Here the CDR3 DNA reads TGCAGTGCTAGCCCGAATATCAAGACAGGGGGCTCTAACTATGGCTACACCTTC.

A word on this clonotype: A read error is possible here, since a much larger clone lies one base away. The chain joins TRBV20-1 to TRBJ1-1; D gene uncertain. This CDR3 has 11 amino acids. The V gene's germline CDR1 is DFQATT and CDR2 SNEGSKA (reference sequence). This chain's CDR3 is CSALQITEAYF. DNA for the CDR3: TGCAGTGCTCTACAGATCACTGAAGCTTACTTT.

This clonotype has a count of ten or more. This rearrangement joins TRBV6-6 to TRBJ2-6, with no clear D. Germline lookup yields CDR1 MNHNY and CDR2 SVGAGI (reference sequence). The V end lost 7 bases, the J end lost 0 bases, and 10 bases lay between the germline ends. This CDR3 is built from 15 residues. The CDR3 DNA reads TGTGCCAGCACCTCCTTCCGCTCTGGGGCCAACGTCCTGACTTTC. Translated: CASTSFRSGANVLTF.

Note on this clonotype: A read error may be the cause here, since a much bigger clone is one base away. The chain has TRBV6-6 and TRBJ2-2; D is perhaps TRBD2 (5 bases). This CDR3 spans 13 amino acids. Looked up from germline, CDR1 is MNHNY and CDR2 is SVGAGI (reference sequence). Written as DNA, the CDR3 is TGTGCCACCCGGGATTTCAGCACCGGGGAGCTGCTTTTT. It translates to CATRDFSTGELLF.

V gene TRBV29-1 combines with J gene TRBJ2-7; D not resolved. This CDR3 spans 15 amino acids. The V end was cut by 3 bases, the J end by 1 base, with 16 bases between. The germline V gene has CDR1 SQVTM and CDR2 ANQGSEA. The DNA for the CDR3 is TGCAGCGTTGAGGTTGTCCAGGTGGGATCCTACGAGCAGTACTTC. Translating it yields CSVEVVQVGSYEQYF.

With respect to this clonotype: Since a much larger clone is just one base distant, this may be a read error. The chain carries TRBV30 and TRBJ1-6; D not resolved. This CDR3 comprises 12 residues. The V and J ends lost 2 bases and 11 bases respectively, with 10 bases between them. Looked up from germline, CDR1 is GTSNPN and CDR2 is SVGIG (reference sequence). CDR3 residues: CAWSLGLPPLHF. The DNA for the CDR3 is TGTGCCTGGAGTCTAGGTCTACCACCCCTCCACTTT.

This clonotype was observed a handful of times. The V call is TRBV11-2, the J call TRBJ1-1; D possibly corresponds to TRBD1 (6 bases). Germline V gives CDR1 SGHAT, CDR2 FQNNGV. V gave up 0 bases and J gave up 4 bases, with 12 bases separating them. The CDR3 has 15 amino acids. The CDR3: CASSLDLKGGTEAFF. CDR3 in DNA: TGTGCCAGCAGCTTAGATTTAAAGGGGGGCACTGAAGCTTTCTTT.

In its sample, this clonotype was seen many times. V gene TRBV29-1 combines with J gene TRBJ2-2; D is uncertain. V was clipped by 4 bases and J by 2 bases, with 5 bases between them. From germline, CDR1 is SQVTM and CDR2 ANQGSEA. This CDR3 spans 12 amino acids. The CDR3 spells CSVVFNTGELFF. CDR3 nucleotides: TGCAGCGTTGTGTTTAACACCGGGGAGCTGTTTTTT.

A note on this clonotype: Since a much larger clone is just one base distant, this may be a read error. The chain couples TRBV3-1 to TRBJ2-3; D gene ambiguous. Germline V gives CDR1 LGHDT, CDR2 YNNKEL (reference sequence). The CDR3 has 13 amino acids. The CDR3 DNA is TGTGACAGCAGCCAAGATACCGCAGATACGCAGTATTTT. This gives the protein CDSSQDTADTQYF.

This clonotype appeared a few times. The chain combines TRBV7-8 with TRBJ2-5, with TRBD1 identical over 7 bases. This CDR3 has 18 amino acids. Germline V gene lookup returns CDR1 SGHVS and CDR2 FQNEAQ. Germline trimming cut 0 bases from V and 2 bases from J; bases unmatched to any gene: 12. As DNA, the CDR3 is TGTGCCAGCAGCTTAGCCAAACCCGGGACAGCGACTCAAGAGACCCAGTACTTC. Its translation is CASSLAKPGTATQETQYF.

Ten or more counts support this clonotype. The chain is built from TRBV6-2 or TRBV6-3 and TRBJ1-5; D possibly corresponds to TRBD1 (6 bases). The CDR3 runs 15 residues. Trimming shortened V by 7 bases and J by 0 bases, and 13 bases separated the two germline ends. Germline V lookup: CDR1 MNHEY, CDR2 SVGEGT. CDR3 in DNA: TGTGCCAGCACTCACGGGGGGGCTAGCAATCAGCCCCAGCATTTT. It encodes CASTHGGASNQPQHF.